The clone carrying this T cell receptor (beta chain) was detected many times. Its cognate antigen is unknown. TCRdb redid the calling of the 5' RACE reads with MiXCR, one entry per CDR3 protein. This sample carries under 300,000 distinct CDR3 sequences, 9.5% to 15% of them seen once, and the ten largest clones take more than 3.5%. This sample is part of a study of identical twins. The CDR3 length is 15 residues. The V gene end was trimmed by 7 bases and the J gene end by 6 bases; junction bases not matched to a gene: 10. Study conclusions and caveats: Those out-of-frame alpha sequences shared by twins showed an excess of low generation probability. A cross-sectional statistical analysis, not follow-up of the same donors, supported the conclusions.

This same sample was also part of a study on yellow fever vaccine responses in identical twins.

Sample: memory (CD45RO+) T cells sorted from blood. J is TRBJ2-4 and V is TRBV12-3 or TRBV12-4; 9 positions agree with TRBD1. The clonotype comes from a woman aged 18-29 years in good health. The CDR3 nucleotides are TGTGCCAGCACCAGGACAGGGGCAAACCCAAACATTCAGTACTTC. Amino acids: CASTRTGANPNIQYF.